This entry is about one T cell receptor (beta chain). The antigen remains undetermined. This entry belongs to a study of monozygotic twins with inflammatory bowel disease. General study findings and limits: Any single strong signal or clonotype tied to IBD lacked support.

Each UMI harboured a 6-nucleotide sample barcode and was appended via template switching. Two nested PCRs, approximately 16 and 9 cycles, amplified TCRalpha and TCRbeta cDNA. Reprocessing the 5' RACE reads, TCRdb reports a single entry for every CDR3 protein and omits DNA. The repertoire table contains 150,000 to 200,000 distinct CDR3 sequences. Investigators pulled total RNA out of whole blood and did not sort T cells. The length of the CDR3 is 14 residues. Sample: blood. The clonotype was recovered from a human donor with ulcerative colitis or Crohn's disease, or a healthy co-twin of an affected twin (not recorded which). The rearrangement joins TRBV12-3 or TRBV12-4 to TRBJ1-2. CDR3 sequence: CASAKGTSGYGYTF.